Below are 26 T cell receptor beta chains sequenced from a single sample in a study of T cell responses to AZD1222 COVID-19 vaccine. Sequencing used immunoSEQ multiplex PCR; TCRdb keeps in-frame clones, though not all of them. The repertoire includes 130,000 to 150,000 clones, around 91% of them detected once, and 4% to 6% sits in the top ten. Sequenced material: peripheral blood, taken on day 0 of AZD1222 vaccination. Every receptor here comes from an adult in good health.

V gene TRBV19 combines with J gene TRBJ2-1; 10 bases align to TRBD2. The CDR3 extends over 14 amino acids. Germline lookup yields CDR1 LNHDA and CDR2 SQIVND (reference sequence). Unmatched junction bases numbered 9, after V lost 8 bases and J lost 8 bases. CDR3 loop: CASASGRAIDEQFF. CDR3 in DNA: TGTGCCAGTGCAAGCGGGAGGGCGATTGATGAGCAGTTCTTC. The full variable domain, in which reference TRBV19 and TRBJ2-1 provide the parts outside the CDR3, is DGGITQSPKYLFRKEGQNVTLSCEQNLNHDAMYWYRQDPGQGLRLIYYSQIVNDFQKGDIAEGYSVSREKKESFPLTVTSAQKNPTAFYLCASASGRAIDEQFFGPGTRLTVL.

The count of this clone is one. The CDR3 sequence: CASSISYNEQFF. The DNA of the CDR3 is TGTGCCAGCAGCATCAGTTACAATGAGCAGTTCTTC. The chain recombines TRBV5-5 with TRBJ2-1; no firm D call. Germline values: CDR1 SGHKS, CDR2 YYEKEE (reference sequence). Trimming shortened V by 4 bases and J by 4 bases, and 6 bases separated the two germline ends. The CDR3 consists of 12 residues. The full variable domain, in which reference TRBV5-5 and TRBJ2-1 provide the parts outside the CDR3, is DAGVTQSPTHLIKTRGQQVTLRCSPISGHKSVSWYQQVLGQGPQFIFQYYEKEERGRGNFPDRFSARQFPNYSSELNVNALLLGDSALYLCASSISYNEQFFGPGTRLTVL.

The CDR3 loop is CASSFIRQGTAYGYTF. The CDR3 DNA reads as TGTGCCAGCAGCTTTATCCGGCAGGGGACCGCCTATGGCTACACCTTC. The V and J genes are TRBV7-9 and TRBJ1-2, with D possibly matching TRBD1 (6 bases). This CDR3 is 16 amino acids long. From germline, CDR1 is SEHNR and CDR2 FQNEAQ (reference sequence). The V gene lost 3 bases and the J gene lost 4 bases, with 18 bases spanning the gap.

Only one count was recorded for this clone. The chain couples TRBV4-1 to TRBJ2-2, with D tentatively TRBD2 (5 bases). Germline assignment: CDR1 MGHRA and CDR2 YSYEKL. The CDR3 has 15 residues. The ends were cut back, 3 bases at V and 0 bases at J, with 8 bases in the middle. The CDR3 DNA reads TGCGCCAGCAGCCAGTTGGGAGCGAACACCGGGGAGCTGTTTTTT. Protein: CASSQLGANTGELFF.

The chain carries TRBV11-2 and TRBJ2-1; D gene unclear. Germline values: CDR1 SGHAT, CDR2 FQNNGV. This CDR3 is built from 12 residues. V lost 0 bases to trimming and J lost 8 bases, with 5 bases between them. This chain's CDR3 is CASSLDSHEQFF. Written as DNA, the CDR3 is TGTGCCAGCAGCTTAGACAGTCATGAGCAGTTCTTC.

V and J are TRBV6-2 or TRBV6-3 and TRBJ1-1; 7 positions match TRBD1. The J segment lost 7 bases and the V segment lost 4 bases, leaving 9 bases of the junction unmatched. CDR3 length: 14 residues. Germline V gives CDR1 MNHEY, CDR2 SVGEGT. The CDR3 DNA is TGTGCCAGCAGTTCCGTGCTGAGGGGGCGTGAAGCTTTCTTT. Its protein product is CASSSVLRGREAFF.

V gene TRBV3-1 (or the pseudogene TRBV3-2) combines with J gene TRBJ2-5, with 7 nucleotides matching TRBD2. The ends lost 5 bases at V and 6 bases at J; junction bases unmatched: 3. There are 12 residues in the CDR3. CDR1 is LGHDT, CDR2 YNNKEL, per germline (reference sequence). The CDR3 loop reads CASSVSGKTQYF. CDR3 DNA sequence: TGTGCCAGCAGCGTAAGCGGGAAGACCCAGTACTTC.

V is TRBV27 and J is TRBJ2-3; TRBD2 might be the D (5 bases). CDR3 size: 15 residues. Per germline, CDR1 MNHEY and CDR2 SMNVEV (reference sequence). Deletions cut 1 base from V and 2 bases from J, with 10 bases between. The CDR3 nucleotides read TGTGCCAGCAGTTTATTAGCGATTCACACAGATACGCAGTATTTT. Amino acids: CASSLLAIHTDTQYF.

V and J are TRBV28 and TRBJ1-1; D gene unclear. Germline CDR1 MDHEN, CDR2 SYDVKM. The CDR3 totals 12 residues. With 1 base removed from V and 5 bases from J, the gap between germline ends came to 5 bases. The CDR3 coding sequence is TGTGCCAGCAGTTTATCTAAGACTGAAGCTTTCTTT. It specifies CASSLSKTEAFF.

The J gene is TRBJ2-3, the V gene TRBV5-6; the D gene is possibly TRBD2 (7 bases). Trimming shortened V by 6 bases and J by 6 bases, and 17 bases separated the two germline ends. In germline, CDR1 is SGHDT, CDR2 YYEEEE. The CDR3 consists of 14 residues. The CDR3 DNA follows: TGTGCCAGCACCCGGGGAGGGGGGAAGGATACGCAGTATTTT. Translated: CASTRGGGKDTQYF.

This clone has just one count. The chain links TRBV4-3 to TRBJ2-3; D may be TRBD1 or TRBD2 (5 bases each). Trimming pared 0 bases from V and 1 base from J, leaving 8 bases between. The length of the CDR3 is 15 residues. The germline gives CDR1 LGHNA, CDR2 YSLEER. CDR3 residues: CASSQEVGGTDTQYF. As DNA, the CDR3 is TGCGCCAGCAGCCAAGAGGTGGGGGGCACAGATACGCAGTATTTT.

The chain combines TRBV6-2 or TRBV6-3 with TRBJ2-7; no firm D call. Trimming removed 4 bases at V and 6 bases at J, with 10 bases between. Germline V gene sequence: CDR1 MNHEY, CDR2 SVGEGT. This CDR3 region has 12 residues. CDR3 loop: CASSSSRSEQYF. The CDR3 coding sequence is TGTGCCAGCAGTTCTTCCCGGAGCGAGCAGTACTTC.

V usage is TRBV6-5 and J usage is TRBJ2-7; D might be TRBD2 (5 bases). The germline CDR1 and CDR2 sequences are MNHEY and SVGAGI. The CDR3 runs to 12 residues. CDR3 loop: CAVRRGSYEQYF. The CDR3 DNA reads TGTGCTGTTCGTCGGGGATCCTACGAGCAGTACTTC.

The rearrangement joins TRBV2 to TRBJ2-7, with unresolved D. The V end lost 2 bases, the J end lost 5 bases, and 1 base lay between the germline ends. The CDR3 sequence is 10 residues long. Germline assignment: CDR1 SNHLY and CDR2 FYNNEI. The CDR3 reads CASSEHEQYF. CDR3 in DNA: TGTGCCAGCAGTGAACACGAGCAGTACTTC.

The chain has TRBV7-6 and TRBJ2-1; D possibly corresponds to TRBD2 (5 bases). Trimming left V 5 bases short and J 0 bases short, with 14 bases between. The germline gives CDR1 SGHVS, CDR2 FNYEAQ. The CDR3 extends over 16 amino acids. For the CDR3, the DNA is TGTGCCAGCAGCCCCGCCGGACTGGGCTCCTACAATGAGCAGTTCTTC. Its translation is CASSPAGLGSYNEQFF.

The CDR3 region is CASSTGGWGDTQYF. The CDR3 bases are TGTGCCAGCAGCACAGGGGGATGGGGAGATACGCAGTATTTT. The V gene is TRBV5-5, the J gene TRBJ2-3, with 8 bases identical to TRBD1. Per the germline V gene, CDR1 is SGHKS and CDR2 is YYEKEE (reference sequence). V shed 4 bases, J shed 5 bases, and the junction held 6 bases outside the gene matches. CDR3 length: 14 amino acids.

V gene TRBV4-3 combines with J gene TRBJ2-5, with 9 nucleotides matching TRBD1. This CDR3 region has 16 residues. CDR1 and CDR2 (germline): LGHNA, YSLEER. V trimming: 2 bases; J trimming: 5 bases; junction bases outside the gene matches: 9. The CDR3 loop reads CASSQHLGTGYETQYF. Here the CDR3 DNA reads TGCGCCAGCAGCCAACACCTTGGGACAGGGTACGAGACCCAGTACTTC.

The chain combines TRBV4-1 with TRBJ2-1, with D maybe TRBD1 (6 bases). This CDR3 has 15 amino acids. CDR1 and CDR2 from the germline V gene are MGHRA and YSYEKL. Trimming pared 4 bases from V and 5 bases from J, leaving 15 bases between. The DNA of the CDR3 is TGCGCCAGCAGCCCAACAGGGCAGCTAAACAATGAGCAGTTCTTC. Translation gives CASSPTGQLNNEQFF.

V is TRBV27 and J is TRBJ1-5; 12 positions match TRBD1. The V gene end was trimmed by 6 bases and the J gene end by 0 bases; junction bases not matched to a gene: 6. This CDR3 has 17 residues. CDR1 and CDR2 from the germline V gene are MNHEY and SMNVEV (reference sequence). The CDR3 sequence: CASRGTGGFISNQPQHF. CDR3 nucleotide sequence: TGTGCCAGCAGGGGGACAGGGGGCTTCATTAGCAATCAGCCCCAGCATTTT.

V and J are TRBV25-1 and TRBJ1-1, with D maybe TRBD1 (5 bases). This CDR3 comprises 12 residues. Trimming stripped 1 base from V and 11 bases from J, with 11 bases between. CDR1 is MGHDK and CDR2 is SYGVNS in the germline V gene. The CDR3 protein is CASSEFGGRAFF. In nucleotides, the CDR3 is TGTGCCAGCAGTGAATTTGGGGGGAGGGCTTTCTTT.

This clone was seen at least ten times. V gene TRBV10-1 combines with J gene TRBJ1-2; D is ambiguous. This CDR3 comprises 12 residues. Germline V gene lookup returns CDR1 WNHNN and CDR2 SYGVQD (reference sequence). Trimming took 10 bases from V and 4 from J, leaving 13 bases between them. In nucleotides, the CDR3 is TGCGCCACCACGTCCACCTGCTATGGCTACACCTTC. It encodes CATTSTCYGYTF.

The rearrangement links TRBV6-2 or TRBV6-3 to TRBJ2-2, with D hard to call. The germline V gene encodes CDR1 MNHEY and CDR2 SVGEGT. Trimming removed 2 bases from V and 4 bases from J, with 5 bases in between. The length of the CDR3 is 13 residues. The CDR3 reads CASSYRVTGELFF. CDR3 bases: TGTGCCAGCAGTTACCGGGTCACCGGGGAGCTGTTTTTT.

This clone has only one observation. This chain joins TRBV4-1 and TRBJ2-1, with D possibly matching TRBD2 (5 bases). This CDR3 comprises 16 residues. Trimming left V 1 base short and J 4 bases short, with 14 bases between. The germline V gene has CDR1 MGHRA and CDR2 YSYEKL. The CDR3 DNA sequence: TGCGCCAGCAGCCAAGCATTGGGGAGCCTATACAATGAGCAGTTCTTC. Protein: CASSQALGSLYNEQFF.

The V gene is TRBV6-2 or TRBV6-3, the J gene TRBJ2-1, with 11 bases fitting TRBD2. Per the germline V gene, CDR1 is MNHEY and CDR2 is SVGEGT. After removal of 5 bases from V and 5 bases from J, the junction contained 8 bases not matched to a gene. This CDR3 comprises 16 residues. The CDR3 DNA reads as TGTGCCAGCAGTCGTCGCCCGGGACTAGCGGACAATGAGCAGTTCTTC. Its translation is CASSRRPGLADNEQFF.

Only one count was recorded for this clone. J is TRBJ2-5 and V is TRBV25-1; D gene uncertain. Trimming pared 4 bases from V and 5 bases from J, leaving 17 bases between. Germline V lookup: CDR1 MGHDK, CDR2 SYGVNS. CDR3 length equals 15 residues. The CDR3 loop is CASSARLGSRETQYF. In DNA, the CDR3 is TGTGCCAGCAGTGCGAGGCTAGGGTCGCGGGAGACCCAGTACTTC.

The chain combines TRBV11-3 with TRBJ2-1; D gene ambiguous. The germline V gene encodes CDR1 SGHNT and CDR2 YENEEA. V lost 6 bases to trimming and J lost 5 bases, with 11 bases between them. The CDR3 length is 13 residues. The CDR3 region is CASSPEADNEQFF. CDR3 DNA sequence: TGTGCCAGCAGTCCAGAGGCAGACAATGAGCAGTTCTTC.